Listed here are 29 T cell receptor beta chains from one sample, sequenced in a study of monozygotic twins with inflammatory bowel disease. Reanalyzing the 5' RACE reads, TCRdb keeps one entry per CDR3 protein, without DNA. Its clone listing holds about 150,000 distinct CDR3 sequences. The source material was blood. The receptor set was obtained from a human donor with ulcerative colitis or Crohn's disease, or a healthy co-twin of an affected twin (not recorded which).

The chain carries TRBV7-9 and TRBJ2-1. The CDR3 extends over 11 amino acids. Germline V CDR1 and CDR2: SEHNR, FQNEAQ (reference sequence). CDR3 residues: CASSSYDEQFF.

The V call is TRBV5-1, the J call TRBJ2-3; TCRdb calls TRBD2, which cannot be checked without DNA. The CDR3 extends over 15 amino acids. Germline V CDR1 and CDR2: SGHRS, YFSETQ. The CDR3 loop is CASSLLGSGTDTQYF.

The rearrangement links TRBV29-1 to TRBJ2-2; the D gene TCRdb calls, TRBD2, cannot be checked with no DNA. Germline assignment: CDR1 SQVTM and CDR2 ANQGSEA. The CDR3 is 14 amino acids. Here the CDR3 reads CSAARGRDTGELFF.

The J gene is TRBJ2-1, the V gene TRBV6-6; TCRdb's D gene call, TRBD1, goes unchecked for lack of DNA. CDR3 size: 12 residues. CDR1 MNHNY and CDR2 SVGAGI come from the germline V gene (reference sequence). The CDR3 sequence: CASSPVIDEQFF.

V and J are TRBV28 and TRBJ1-5. The CDR3 runs to 14 residues. Looked up from germline, CDR1 is MDHEN and CDR2 is SYDVKM. The CDR3 region is CASQGREVYQPQHF.

The chain recombines TRBV27 with TRBJ2-1; TCRdb indicates TRBD2, and absent DNA this call remains unverified. Looked up from germline, CDR1 is MNHEY and CDR2 is SMNVEV (reference sequence). This CDR3 spans 14 amino acids. CDR3 loop: CASNFGGPYNEQFF.

The chain has TRBV4-2 and TRBJ2-7; the D call of TRBD1 rests on TCRdb alone, since no DNA is present to check it. The germline CDR1 and CDR2 sequences are LGHNA and YNFKEQ. The length of the CDR3 is 15 residues. The CDR3 region is CASSPWDGSPDEQYF.

The chain couples TRBV28 to TRBJ1-5. This CDR3 is built from 14 residues. Germline assignment: CDR1 MDHEN and CDR2 SYDVKM. CDR3 sequence reads: CATQGTSANQPQHF.

V is TRBV9 and J is TRBJ1-4; the TRBD1 assignment by TCRdb is unverifiable without DNA. There are 13 residues in the CDR3. Germline assignment: CDR1 SGDLS and CDR2 YYNGEE. The CDR3 sequence: CASSAGQYEKLFF. The whole variable domain, remainder taken from reference TRBV9 and TRBJ1-4, is DSGVTQTPKHLITATGQRVTLRCSPRSGDLSVYWYQQSLDQGLQFLIQYYNGEERAKGNILERFSAQQFPDLHSELNLSSLELGDSALYFCASSAGQYEKLFFGSGTQLSVL.

The V and J genes are TRBV20-1 and TRBJ2-1; TCRdb's assignment of TRBD1 cannot be checked, as there is no DNA. The CDR3 spans 15 residues. Germline CDR1 and CDR2: DFQATT and SNEGSKA (reference sequence). CDR3 loop: CSANWDRQTFNEQFF.

V is TRBV5-1 and J is TRBJ1-1; TCRdb names TRBD1, which stays unverified in the absence of DNA. The germline CDR1 and CDR2 sequences are SGHRS and YFSETQ. There are 16 residues in the CDR3. CDR3 in amino acids: CASRRQVGSEGTEAFF.

The chain joins TRBV11-2 to TRBJ2-1; TCRdb indicates TRBD1, and absent DNA this call remains unverified. This CDR3 spans 16 amino acids. The germline V gene has CDR1 SGHAT and CDR2 FQNNGV. The CDR3 spells CASSLDRGPAYNEQFF.

This chain joins TRBV5-1 and TRBJ2-7; TCRdb selects TRBD1, and the lack of DNA leaves this call unchecked. The CDR3 loop spans 16 amino acids. Germline values: CDR1 SGHRS, CDR2 YFSETQ. The CDR3 reads CASSLVATGGYYEQYF.

The chain links TRBV11-2 to TRBJ2-2. This CDR3 contains 14 residues. Germline V CDR1 and CDR2: SGHAT, FQNNGV. CDR3 sequence: CASSKLVVAGELFF.

The J gene is TRBJ2-3, the V gene TRBV29-1; TCRdb lists TRBD2, though no DNA is available to test this call. Germline V gives CDR1 SQVTM, CDR2 ANQGSEA. The CDR3 has 17 amino acids. The CDR3 protein is CSVEGLAGVMSTDTQYF.

The chain employs TRBV20-1 and TRBJ2-7; the D call of TRBD1 rests on TCRdb alone, since no DNA is present to check it. Germline V gene sequence: CDR1 DFQATT, CDR2 SNEGSKA (reference sequence). The CDR3 sequence is 16 residues long. This CDR3 is CSARDLDGKNPYEQYF.

The rearrangement links TRBV5-6 to TRBJ1-1. CDR1 and CDR2 (germline): SGHDT, YYEEEE. The CDR3 consists of 17 residues. CDR3 sequence reads: CASSRSLDRYGGTEAFF. Drawing the rest from reference TRBV5-6 and TRBJ1-1, the complete variable domain is DAGVTQSPTHLIKTRGQQVTLRCSPKSGHDTVSWYQQALGQGPQFIFQYYEEEERQRGNFPDRFSGHQFPNYSSELNVNALLLGDSALYLCASSRSLDRYGGTEAFFGQGTRLTVV.

The V call is TRBV5-1, the J call TRBJ1-1; without DNA, the TCRdb call of TRBD1 cannot be checked. The CDR3 is made up of 17 amino acids. Per the germline V gene, CDR1 is SGHRS and CDR2 is YFSETQ. CDR3 sequence reads: CASSFRGGTSWNTEAFF.

This chain joins TRBV5-1 and TRBJ2-6; TCRdb selects TRBD1, and the lack of DNA leaves this call unchecked. CDR3 size: 17 residues. Germline V gene data show CDR1 as SGHRS and CDR2 as YFSETQ. CDR3 sequence: CASSLGGSTSGANVLTF.

The J gene is TRBJ2-1, the V gene TRBV20-1; lacking DNA, the TRBD2 call made by TCRdb goes unchecked. Germline V gene data show CDR1 as DFQATT and CDR2 as SNEGSKA (reference sequence). This CDR3 has 14 amino acids. This CDR3 reads CSARPGLINNEQFF.

The chain has TRBV19 and TRBJ1-4; checking the TCRdb D call of TRBD1 is not possible without DNA. CDR3 length: 15 amino acids. The germline V gene has CDR1 LNHDA and CDR2 SQIVND (reference sequence). This CDR3 is CAIKRSDRLNEKLFF.

V is TRBV14 and J is TRBJ2-1; TCRdb designates TRBD2, a call that cannot be tested without DNA. The CDR3 sequence is 17 residues long. Germline V gene lookup returns CDR1 SGHDN and CDR2 FVKESK. The CDR3 here is CASSPLTGTSGSNEQFF.

The chain couples TRBV11-2 to TRBJ1-6; TCRdb selects TRBD1, and the lack of DNA leaves this call unchecked. Germline CDR1 is SGHAT and CDR2 is FQNNGV. The CDR3 spans 14 residues. CDR3 loop: CASSVRVSNSPLHF.

The V gene is TRBV28, the J gene TRBJ2-2; TCRdb names TRBD2, which stays unverified in the absence of DNA. Germline-derived CDR1 and CDR2 are MDHEN and SYDVKM. The CDR3 has 19 amino acids. CDR3 residues: CASSPWPLAGEGNTGELFF.

Here the CDR3 reads CASGTDQPQHF. This chain connects TRBV6-6 to TRBJ1-5. The CDR3 covers 11 residues. Germline V gene sequence: CDR1 MNHNY, CDR2 SVGAGI (reference sequence).

The chain links TRBV9 to TRBJ2-1; TCRdb lists TRBD2, though no DNA is available to test this call. The germline gives CDR1 SGDLS, CDR2 YYNGEE. CDR3 length equals 19 residues. CDR3 in amino acids: CASSVAPPYSGRAENEQFF.

The J gene is TRBJ2-1, the V gene TRBV5-1. The CDR3 covers 14 residues. Germline CDR1 is SGHRS and CDR2 is YFSETQ. CDR3: CASSFGGLYNEQFF.

The chain has TRBV20-1 and TRBJ2-1; the D call from TCRdb, TRBD1, cannot be confirmed without DNA. Per germline, CDR1 DFQATT and CDR2 SNEGSKA (reference sequence). This CDR3 spans 15 amino acids. The CDR3 is CSAKRTTGIHNEQFF.

This chain joins TRBV3-1 and TRBJ1-5. This CDR3 has 12 amino acids. Germline V gene sequence: CDR1 LGHDT, CDR2 YNNKEL (reference sequence). CDR3: CASSYSNQPQHF.